This T cell receptor beta chain was identified in a study of T cell repertoires in cytomegalovirus infection. This clonotype was counted many times. Its specificity is not known. The germline V gene encodes CDR1 SGHNT and CDR2 YENEEA. Trimming cost V 4 bases and J 2 bases; bases outside gene matches: 2. The CDR3 covers 14 residues. Study findings and constraints: CMV-specific HLA-C-restricted TCR beta clonotypes dominated the ex vivo response. Cumulated frequencies of public TCR beta families served to identify carriers of CMV plus the relevant HLA.

From the reads, TCRdb called clonotypes with MiXCR, one entry per CDR3 protein. Here the sample spans around 280,000 distinct CDR3 sequences, 9.6% being singletons. Sequencing was done on a sample of PBMCs. The TCR originated in a human donor in good health (CMV status not recorded). Some clones in this sample may be carry-over from other donors' samples. The gene calls are TRBV11-3 and TRBJ2-5; 9 nucleotides align to TRBD1. CDR3 amino acids: CASSSDRGQETQYF. The DNA for the CDR3 is TGTGCCAGCAGCTCGGACAGGGGTCAAGAGACCCAGTACTTC. The whole variable domain, remainder taken from reference TRBV11-3 and TRBJ2-5, is EAGVVQSPRYKIIEKKQPVAFWCNPISGHNTLYWYLQNLGQGPELLIRYENEEAVDDSQLPKDRFSAERLKGVDSTLKIQPAELGDSAVYLCASSSDRGQETQYFGPGTRLLVL.